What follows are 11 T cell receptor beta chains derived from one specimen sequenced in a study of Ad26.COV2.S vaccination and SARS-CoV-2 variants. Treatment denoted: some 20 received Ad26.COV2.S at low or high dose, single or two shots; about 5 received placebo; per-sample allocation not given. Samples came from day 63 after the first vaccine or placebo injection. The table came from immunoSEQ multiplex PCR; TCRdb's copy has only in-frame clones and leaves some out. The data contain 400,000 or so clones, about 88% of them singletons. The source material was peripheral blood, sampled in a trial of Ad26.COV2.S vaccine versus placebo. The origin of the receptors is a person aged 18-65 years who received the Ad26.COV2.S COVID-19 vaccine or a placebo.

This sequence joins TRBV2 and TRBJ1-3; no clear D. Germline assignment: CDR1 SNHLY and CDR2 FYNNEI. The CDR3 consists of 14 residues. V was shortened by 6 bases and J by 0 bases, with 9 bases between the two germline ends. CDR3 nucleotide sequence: TGTGCCAGCAGAGGGCCTAGCTCTGGAAACACCATATATTTT. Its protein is CASRGPSSGNTIYF. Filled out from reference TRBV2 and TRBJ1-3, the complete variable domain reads EPEVTQTPSHQVTQMGQEVILRCVPISNHLYFYWYRQILGQKVEFLVSFYNNEISEKSEIFDDQFSVERPDGSNFTLKIRSTKLEDSAMYFCASRGPSSGNTIYFGEGSWLTVV.

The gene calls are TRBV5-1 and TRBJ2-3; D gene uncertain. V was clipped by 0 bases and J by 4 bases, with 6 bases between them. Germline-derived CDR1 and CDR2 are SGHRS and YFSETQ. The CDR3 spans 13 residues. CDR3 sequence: CASSLASSDTQYF. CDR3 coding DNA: TGCGCCAGCAGCTTGGCCTCGTCAGATACGCAGTATTTT.

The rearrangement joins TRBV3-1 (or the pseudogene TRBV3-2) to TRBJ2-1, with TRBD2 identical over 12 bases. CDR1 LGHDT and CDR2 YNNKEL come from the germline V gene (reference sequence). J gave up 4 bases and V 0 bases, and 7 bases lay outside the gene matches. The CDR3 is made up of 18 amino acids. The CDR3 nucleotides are TGTGCCAGCAGCCAAGATGTCACTAGCGGGGGGTGGTACAATGAGCAGTTCTTC. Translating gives CASSQDVTSGGWYNEQFF.

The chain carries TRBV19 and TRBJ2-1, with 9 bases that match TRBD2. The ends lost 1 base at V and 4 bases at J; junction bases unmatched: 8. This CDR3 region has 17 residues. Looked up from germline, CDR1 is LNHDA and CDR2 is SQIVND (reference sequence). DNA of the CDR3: TGTGCCAGTAGTATAGGTTCCGCGGGGGGGAATTACAATGAGCAGTTCTTC. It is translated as CASSIGSAGGNYNEQFF.

The CDR3 here is CASSEGRQGISGELFF. In DNA, the CDR3 is TGTGCCAGCAGTGAAGGTAGACAGGGGATTTCTGGGGAGCTGTTTTTT. The V call is TRBV6-1, the J call TRBJ2-2; 8 bases match TRBD1. Germline loops: CDR1 MNHNS, CDR2 SASEGT. Trimming took 1 base from V and 8 from J; bases not matched to a gene: 9. The CDR3 consists of 16 residues.

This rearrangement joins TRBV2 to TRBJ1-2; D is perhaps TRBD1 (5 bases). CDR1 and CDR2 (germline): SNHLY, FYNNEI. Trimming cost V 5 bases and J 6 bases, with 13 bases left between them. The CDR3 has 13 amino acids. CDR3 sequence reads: CASSINGGDGYTF. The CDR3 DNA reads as TGTGCCAGCAGTATCAACGGGGGGGATGGCTACACCTTC.

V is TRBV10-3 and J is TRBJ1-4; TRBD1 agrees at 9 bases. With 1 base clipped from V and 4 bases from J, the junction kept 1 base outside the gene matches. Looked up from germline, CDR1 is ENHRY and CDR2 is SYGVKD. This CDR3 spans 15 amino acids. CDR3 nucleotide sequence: TGTGCCATCAGTGAGTGGGGACAGGGTAATGAAAAACTGTTTTTT. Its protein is CAISEWGQGNEKLFF.

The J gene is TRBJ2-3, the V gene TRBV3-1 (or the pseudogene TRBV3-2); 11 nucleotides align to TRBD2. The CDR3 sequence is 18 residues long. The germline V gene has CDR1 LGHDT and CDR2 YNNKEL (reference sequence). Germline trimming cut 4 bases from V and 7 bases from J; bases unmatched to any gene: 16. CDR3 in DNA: TGTGCCAGCAGCCGAGGACTAGCGGGCCGGACCGCCGGGCATACGCAGTATTTT. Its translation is CASSRGLAGRTAGHTQYF.

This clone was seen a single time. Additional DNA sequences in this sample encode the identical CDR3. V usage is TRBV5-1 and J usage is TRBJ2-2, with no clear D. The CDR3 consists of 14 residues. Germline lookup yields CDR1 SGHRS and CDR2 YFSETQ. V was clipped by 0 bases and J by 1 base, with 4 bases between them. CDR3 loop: CASSLGVNTGELFF. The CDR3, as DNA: TGCGCCAGCAGCTTGGGTGTGAACACCGGGGAGCTGTTTTTT. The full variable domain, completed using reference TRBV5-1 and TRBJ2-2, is KAGVTQTPRYLIKTRGQQVTLSCSPISGHRSVSWYQQTPGQGLQFLFEYFSETQRNKGNFPGRFSGRQFSNSRSEMNVSTLELGDSALYLCASSLGVNTGELFFGEGSRLTVL.

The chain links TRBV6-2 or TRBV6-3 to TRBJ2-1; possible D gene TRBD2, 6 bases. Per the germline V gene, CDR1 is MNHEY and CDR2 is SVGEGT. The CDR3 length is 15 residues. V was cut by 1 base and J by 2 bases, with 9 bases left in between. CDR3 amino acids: CASSYLRGTYNEQFF. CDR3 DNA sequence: TGTGCCAGCAGTTACTTACGGGGGACCTACAATGAGCAGTTCTTC.

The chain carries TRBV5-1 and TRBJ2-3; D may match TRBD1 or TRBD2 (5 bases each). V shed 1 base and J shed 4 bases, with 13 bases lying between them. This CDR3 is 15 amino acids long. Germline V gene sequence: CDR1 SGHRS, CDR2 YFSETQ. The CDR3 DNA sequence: TGCGCCAGCAGCTTGATGGGGGTGCGGTCAGATACGCAGTATTTT. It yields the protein CASSLMGVRSDTQYF.